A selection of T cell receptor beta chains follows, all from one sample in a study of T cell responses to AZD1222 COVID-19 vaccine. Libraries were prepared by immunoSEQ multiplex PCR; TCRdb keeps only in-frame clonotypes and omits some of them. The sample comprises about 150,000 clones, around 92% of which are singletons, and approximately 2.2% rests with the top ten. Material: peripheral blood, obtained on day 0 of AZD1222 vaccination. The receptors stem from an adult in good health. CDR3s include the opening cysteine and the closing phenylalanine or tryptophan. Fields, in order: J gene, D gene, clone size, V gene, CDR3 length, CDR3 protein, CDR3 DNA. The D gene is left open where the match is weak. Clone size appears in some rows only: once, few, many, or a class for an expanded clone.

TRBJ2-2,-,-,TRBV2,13,CASSVEQTGELFF,TGTGCCAGCAGTGTAGAACAGACCGGGGAGCTGTTTTTT
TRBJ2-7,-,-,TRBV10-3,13,CAISRDGAYEQYF,TGTGCCATCAGTCGGGACGGTGCCTACGAGCAGTACTTC
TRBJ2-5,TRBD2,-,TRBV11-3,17,CASSKGLAGGAGGTQYF,TGTGCCAGCAGCAAGGGACTAGCGGGGGGTGCCGGCGGGACCCAGTACTTC
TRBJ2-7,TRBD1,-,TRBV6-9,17,CASSYWCRDRVSYEQYF,TGTGCCAGCAGTTATTGGTGCCGGGACAGGGTCTCCTACGAGCAGTACTTC
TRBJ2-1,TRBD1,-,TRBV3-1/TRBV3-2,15,CASSHRQGLGNEQFF,TGTGCCAGCAGCCACCGACAGGGCCTGGGCAATGAGCAGTTCTTC
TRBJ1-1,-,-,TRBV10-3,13,CAISASGSTEAFF,TGTGCCATCAGCGCCTCGGGGAGCACTGAAGCTTTCTTT
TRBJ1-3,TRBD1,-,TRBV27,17,CASSLRGQLRTGNTIYF,TGTGCCAGCAGTTTGCGGGGACAGCTCCGAACTGGAAACACCATATATTTT
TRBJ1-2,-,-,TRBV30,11,CAWSMNYGYTF,TGTGCCTGGAGCATGAACTATGGCTACACCTTC
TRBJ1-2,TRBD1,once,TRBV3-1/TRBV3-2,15,CASSQVGQGAVGYTF,TGTGCCAGCAGCCAAGTCGGACAGGGGGCTGTCGGCTACACCTTC
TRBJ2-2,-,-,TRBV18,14,CASSRRQNTGELFF,TGTGCCAGCTCACGGAGACAGAACACCGGGGAGCTGTTTTTT
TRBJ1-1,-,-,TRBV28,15,CASSLPVQGHTEAFF,TGTGCCAGCAGTTTACCCGTTCAGGGGCACACTGAAGCTTTCTTT
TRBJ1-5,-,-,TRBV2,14,CASNPGEGNQPQHF,TGTGCCAGCAACCCGGGCGAGGGCAATCAGCCCCAGCATTTT
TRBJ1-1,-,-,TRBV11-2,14,CASSLAGGNTEAFF,TGTGCCAGCAGCTTAGCGGGGGGCAACACTGAAGCTTTCTTT
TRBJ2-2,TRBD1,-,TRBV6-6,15,CASSPPQGDTGELFF,TGTGCCAGCAGCCCACCGCAGGGGGACACCGGGGAGCTGTTTTTT
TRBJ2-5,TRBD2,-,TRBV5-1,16,CASSLGRGGTMETQYF,TGCGCCAGCAGCTTGGGCCGGGGGGGCACTATGGAGACCCAGTACTTC
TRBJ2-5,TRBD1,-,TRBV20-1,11,CIGTAGETQYF,TGCATTGGGACAGCAGGGGAGACCCAGTACTTC
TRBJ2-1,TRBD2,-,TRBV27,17,CASRALAGSTSYNEQFF,TGTGCCAGCAGAGCGTTAGCGGGGTCAACCTCCTACAATGAGCAGTTCTTC
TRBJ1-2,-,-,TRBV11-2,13,CASSQTKYYGYTF,TGTGCCAGCAGCCAGACGAAGTACTATGGCTACACCTTC
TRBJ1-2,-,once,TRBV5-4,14,CASSLAPEGYGYTF,TGTGCCAGCAGCTTGGCTCCGGAGGGGTATGGCTACACCTTC
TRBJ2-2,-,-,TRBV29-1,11,CSVGEAGELFF,TGCAGCGTTGGGGAGGCCGGGGAGCTATTTTTT
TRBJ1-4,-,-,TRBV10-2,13,CASSEWTVEKLFF,TGCGCCAGCAGTGAGTGGACAGTTGAAAAACTGTTTTTT
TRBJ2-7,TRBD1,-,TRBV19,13,CASSRQGTYEQYF,TGTGCCAGTAGTCGACAGGGCACCTACGAGCAGTACTTC
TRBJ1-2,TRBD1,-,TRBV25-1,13,CASSQAGGYGYTF,TGTGCCAGCAGTCAGGCAGGGGGCTATGGCTACACCTTC
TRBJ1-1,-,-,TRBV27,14,CASSLRPASTEAFF,TGTGCCAGCAGTTTACGGCCAGCTTCCACTGAAGCTTTCTTT
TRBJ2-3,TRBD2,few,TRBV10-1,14,CASSESSGEDTQYF,TGCGCCAGCAGTGAGTCAAGCGGGGAGGATACGCAGTATTTT
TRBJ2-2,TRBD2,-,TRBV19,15,CASTYSTSGSGELFF,TGTGCCAGTACCTATAGTACTAGCGGGAGCGGGGAGCTGTTTTTT
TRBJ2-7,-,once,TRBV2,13,CASSPGLSHEQYF,TGTGCCAGCAGCCCGGGACTTTCCCACGAGCAGTACTTC
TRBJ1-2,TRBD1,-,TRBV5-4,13,CASSLDRAGGYTF,TGTGCCAGCAGCCTAGACAGGGCGGGAGGCTACACCTTC
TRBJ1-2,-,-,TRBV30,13,CAWSVVSRGGYTF,TGTGCCTGGAGTGTTGTGAGTCGGGGGGGCTACACCTTC
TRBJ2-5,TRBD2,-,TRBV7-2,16,CASSLVGTGGQETQYF,TGTGCCAGCAGCTTAGTTGGCACGGGGGGCCAAGAGACCCAGTACTTC
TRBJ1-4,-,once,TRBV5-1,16,CASSLGSSATNEKLFF,TGCGCCAGCAGCTTAGGCAGTTCTGCAACTAATGAAAAACTGTTTTTT
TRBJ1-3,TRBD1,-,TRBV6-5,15,CASTSGQGLGNTIYF,TGTGCCAGCACCTCGGGACAGGGCTTAGGAAACACCATATATTTT
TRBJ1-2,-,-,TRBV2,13,CASSIGGTYGYTF,TGTGCCAGCAGTATCGGGGGCACCTATGGCTACACCTTC
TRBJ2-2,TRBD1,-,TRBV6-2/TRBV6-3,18,CASSYSWDRGQNTGELFF,TGTGCCAGCAGTTACTCCTGGGACAGGGGGCAGAACACCGGGGAGCTGTTTTTT
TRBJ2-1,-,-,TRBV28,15,CASRDDGSSYNEQFF,TGTGCCAGCAGGGACGATGGAAGCTCCTACAATGAGCAGTTCTTC
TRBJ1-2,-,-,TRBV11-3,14,CASSTRRFNYGYTF,TGTGCCAGCAGCACACGACGGTTCAACTATGGCTACACCTTC
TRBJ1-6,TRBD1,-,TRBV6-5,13,CASTRTGNSPLHF,TGTGCCAGCACCCGGACAGGGAATTCACCCCTCCACTTT
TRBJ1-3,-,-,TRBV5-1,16,CASSLEPTNSGNTIYF,TGCGCCAGCAGCTTGGAACCGACGAACTCTGGAAACACCATATATTTT
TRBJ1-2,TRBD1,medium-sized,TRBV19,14,CASTSDREIYGYTF,TGTGCCAGTACCTCGGACAGGGAAATCTATGGCTACACCTTC
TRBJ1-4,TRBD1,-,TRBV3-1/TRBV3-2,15,CASSRQGNSNEKLFF,TGTGCCAGCAGCCGACAGGGAAACAGCAATGAAAAACTGTTTTTT
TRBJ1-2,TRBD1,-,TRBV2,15,CASSEAPTGWYGYTF,TGTGCCAGCAGTGAAGCTCCGACAGGGTGGTATGGCTACACCTTC
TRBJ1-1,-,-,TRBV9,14,CASSVRGENTEAFF,TGTGCCAGCAGCGTTAGGGGCGAGAACACTGAAGCTTTCTTT
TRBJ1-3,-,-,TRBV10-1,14,CASSESSSGNTIYF,TGCGCCAGCAGTGAGTCAAGCTCTGGAAACACCATATATTTT
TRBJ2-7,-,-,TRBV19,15,CASSPRPGPGYEQYF,TGTGCCAGTAGCCCAAGACCGGGACCAGGCTACGAGCAGTACTTC
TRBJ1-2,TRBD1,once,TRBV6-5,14,CASSYTTGGSGYTF,TGTGCCAGCAGTTACACTACAGGGGGCAGTGGCTACACCTTC
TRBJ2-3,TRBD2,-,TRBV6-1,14,CASSERGGPDTQYF,TGTGCCAGCAGTGAACGGGGGGGGCCGGATACGCAGTATTTT
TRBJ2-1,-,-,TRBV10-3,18,CAISEILIGYLSYNEQFF,TGTGCCATCAGTGAAATACTAATTGGGTACCTTTCCTACAATGAGCAGTTCTTC
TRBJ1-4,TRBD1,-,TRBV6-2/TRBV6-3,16,CASSPGTGLQSEKLFF,TGTGCCAGCAGTCCCGGGACAGGGCTCCAATCTGAAAAACTGTTTTTT
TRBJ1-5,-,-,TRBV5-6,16,CASSLAVGTGRAPQHF,TGTGCCAGCAGCTTGGCGGTAGGAACAGGGCGAGCGCCCCAGCATTTT
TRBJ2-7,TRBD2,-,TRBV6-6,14,CASRGGHISYEQYF,TGTGCCAGCCGGGGGGGACACATCTCCTACGAGCAGTACTTC